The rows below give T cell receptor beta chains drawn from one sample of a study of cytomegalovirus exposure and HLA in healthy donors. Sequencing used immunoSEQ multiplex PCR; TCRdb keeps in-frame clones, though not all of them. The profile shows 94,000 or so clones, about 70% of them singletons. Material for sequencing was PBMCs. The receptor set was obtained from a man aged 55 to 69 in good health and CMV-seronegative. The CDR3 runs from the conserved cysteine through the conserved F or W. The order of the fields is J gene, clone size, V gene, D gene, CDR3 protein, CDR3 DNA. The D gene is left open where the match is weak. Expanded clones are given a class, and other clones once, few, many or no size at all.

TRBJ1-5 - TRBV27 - CASSKTGIPYQPQHF TGTGCCAGCAGTAAGACAGGAATCCCCTATCAGCCCCAGCATTTT
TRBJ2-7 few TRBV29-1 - CSVVSGSRSYEQYF TGCAGCGTTGTCTCCGGGAGTAGGTCCTACGAGCAGTACTTC
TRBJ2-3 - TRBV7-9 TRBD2 CASTAPRAGGELYTQYF TGTGCCAGCACCGCCCCACGAGCGGGGGGGGAATTATATACGCAGTATTTT
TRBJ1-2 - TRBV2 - CASSEERAGYGYTF TGTGCCAGCAGTGAAGAGCGGGCTGGCTATGGCTACACCTTC
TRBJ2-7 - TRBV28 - CASSSRFHSDYEQYF TGTGCCAGCAGTTCCCGGTTCCATTCCGACTACGAGCAGTACTTC
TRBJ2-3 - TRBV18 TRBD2 CASSPELAGEGTDTQYF TGTGCCAGCTCACCAGAACTAGCGGGAGAAGGCACAGATACGCAGTATTTT
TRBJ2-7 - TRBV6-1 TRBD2 CASSESSGLRGEQYF TGTGCCAGCAGTGAATCGTCGGGACTAAGGGGCGAGCAGTACTTC
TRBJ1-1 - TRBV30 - CAWTRGHQNTEAFF TGTGCCTGGACCAGGGGACACCAGAACACTGAAGCTTTCTTT
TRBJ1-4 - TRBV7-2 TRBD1 CASSRDRATNEKLFF TGTGCCAGCAGCCGCGACAGGGCCACTAATGAAAAACTGTTTTTT
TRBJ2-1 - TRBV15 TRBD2 CATSRDEALAGGWLFF TGTGCCACCAGCAGAGATGAGGCCCTAGCGGGAGGTTGGCTGTTCTTC
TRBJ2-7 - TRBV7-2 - CASSLAAVPGEQYF TGTGCCAGCAGCTTGGCGGCGGTCCCTGGCGAGCAGTACTTC
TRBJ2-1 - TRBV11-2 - CASSGRRGSRWFF TGTGCCAGCAGCGGACGCAGGGGATCGAGGTGGTTCTTC
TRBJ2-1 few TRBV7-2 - CASSVDSSYNEQFF TGTGCCAGCAGCGTTGACTCTTCCTACAATGAGCAGTTCTTC
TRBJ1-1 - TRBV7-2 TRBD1 CASSFQGAAEAFF TGTGCCAGCAGCTTCCAGGGGGCAGCTGAAGCTTTCTTT
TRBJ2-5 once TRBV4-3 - CASSQDYAGALHGETQYF TGCGCCAGCAGCCAAGATTATGCCGGCGCCCTGCACGGGGAGACCCAGTACTTC
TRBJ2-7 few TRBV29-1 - CSVVVDTSYEQYF TGCAGCGTTGTAGTGGACACATCCTACGAGCAGTACTTC
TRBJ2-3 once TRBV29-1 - CSVTSSSGVTDTQYF TGCAGCGTCACGAGTAGTAGCGGAGTTACAGATACGCAGTATTTT
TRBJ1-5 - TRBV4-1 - CASSQVGGNQPQHF TGCGCCAGCAGCCAAGTGGGAGGGAATCAGCCCCAGCATTTT
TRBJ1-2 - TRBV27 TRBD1 CASSPTEGANYGYTF TGTGCCAGCAGTCCGACAGAGGGGGCCAACTATGGCTACACCTTC
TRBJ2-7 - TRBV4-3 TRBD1 CASSQDGDSYEQYF TGCGCCAGCAGCCAAGATGGGGACAGTTACGAGCAGTACTTC
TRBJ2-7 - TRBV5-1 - CASSSTVGQGYEQYF TGCGCCAGCAGCTCGACAGTGGGCCAAGGCTACGAGCAGTACTTC
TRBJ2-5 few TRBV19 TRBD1 CASKDRGSIQETQYF TGTGCCAGCAAAGACAGGGGGTCTATTCAAGAGACCCAGTACTTC
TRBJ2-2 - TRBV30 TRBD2 CAGRGGLNTGELFF TGTGCCGGGCGGGGGGGGTTGAACACCGGGGAGCTGTTTTTT
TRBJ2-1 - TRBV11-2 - CASSPQNMDWEKVF TGTGCCAGCAGCCCCCAAAATATGGACTGGGAAAAGGTCTTC
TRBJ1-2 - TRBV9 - CASSVAASGGYTF TGTGCCAGCAGCGTCGCGGCATCCGGCGGCTACACCTTC
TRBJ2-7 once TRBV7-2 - CASSSSTGSGSYEQYF TGTGCCAGCAGCTCAAGTACGGGGAGCGGCTCCTACGAGCAGTACTTC
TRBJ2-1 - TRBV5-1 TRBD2 CASSTYLAGGYNEQFF TGCGCCAGCAGCACCTACCTAGCGGGGGGGTACAATGAGCAGTTCTTC
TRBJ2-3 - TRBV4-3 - CASSLDTSRPTQYF TGCGCCAGCAGCCTCGACACCTCACGGCCCACGCAGTATTTT
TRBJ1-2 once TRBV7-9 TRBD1 CASSLGQGNYGYTF TGTGCCAGCAGCTTAGGACAGGGGAACTATGGCTACACCTTC